The 25 T cell receptor beta chains presented below share a single source sample, sequenced in a study of lymphopenia after photon versus proton radiotherapy. Here immunoSEQ multiplex PCR was the method, and the copy in TCRdb shows in-frame clones only, minus some. The data show around 64,000 clones, around 90% seen once. Sequenced here: peripheral blood, sampled from a patient treated with photon-based radiotherapy. The receptors here all came from a woman aged 40 to 55 with cholangiocarcinoma.

The chain combines TRBV5-1 with TRBJ2-2; 9 bases agree with TRBD2. The CDR3 contains 17 residues. The germline gives CDR1 SGHRS, CDR2 YFSETQ. The ends lost 7 bases at V and 1 base at J; junction bases unmatched: 11. Here the CDR3 DNA reads TGCGCCAGCGGCCCCGCCACTAGCGGGCAGAACACCGGGGAGCTGTTTTTT. The encoded protein is CASGPATSGQNTGELFF.

The DNA for the CDR3 is TGTGCCAGCAGCTTTTTTAGCGGGGGCTTACAAGAGACCCAGTACTTC. It codes for CASSFFSGGLQETQYF. V gene TRBV11-1 combines with J gene TRBJ2-5, with 9 bases matching TRBD2. The germline CDR1 and CDR2 sequences are SGHAT and FQDESV (reference sequence). This CDR3 has 16 residues. V lost 3 bases, J lost 2 bases, and 7 bases stayed unmatched.

This clone has more than one count but fewer than ten. This sequence joins TRBV19 and TRBJ2-7; 11 bases are a match to TRBD1. Germline trimming cut 5 bases from V and 7 bases from J; bases unmatched to any gene: 7. The CDR3 is 14 amino acids. Germline V gives CDR1 LNHDA, CDR2 SQIVND (reference sequence). The CDR3 protein is CASSAGTGGGEQYF. The CDR3 DNA sequence: TGTGCCAGTAGTGCCGGGACAGGGGGAGGAGAGCAGTACTTC.

The rearrangement links TRBV2 to TRBJ1-5, with D unclear. V lost 5 bases and J 11 bases, leaving 10 bases between the germline ends. Looked up from germline, CDR1 is SNHLY and CDR2 is FYNNEI. The CDR3 runs to 11 residues. In nucleotides, the CDR3 is TGTGCCAGCAGTTTCGGGTTTTCCCAGCATTTT. It codes for CASSFGFSQHF.

The chain carries TRBV29-1 and TRBJ2-3, with TRBD2 matching over 9 bases. Germline assignment: CDR1 SQVTM and CDR2 ANQGSEA. The CDR3 runs to 15 residues. With V trimmed by 0 bases and J by 4 bases, 5 bases remained unmatched. As DNA, the CDR3 is TGCAGCGTTGAAGATGGGCGGGGGGGCTCAGATACGCAGTATTTT. This gives the protein CSVEDGRGGSDTQYF.

The CDR3 protein is CASSLRELRTDTQYF. The CDR3 coding sequence is TGTGCCAGCAGCTTAAGAGAGTTACGCACAGATACGCAGTATTTT. This sequence joins TRBV7-9 and TRBJ2-3; no definite D call. Germline V CDR1 and CDR2: SEHNR, FQNEAQ (reference sequence). The V gene lost 2 bases and the J gene lost 1 base, with 10 bases spanning the gap. The CDR3 loop spans 15 amino acids.

This clone has a single count. The chain is built from TRBV29-1 and TRBJ1-2, with D perhaps matching TRBD1 (6 bases). The CDR3 totals 14 residues. The germline V gene encodes CDR1 SQVTM and CDR2 ANQGSEA. Trimming stripped 5 bases from V and 7 bases from J, with 20 bases between. CDR3 residues: CSVTPDSGSGGYTF. CDR3 sequence (DNA): TGCAGCGTTACCCCGGACAGCGGTTCAGGTGGCTACACCTTC.

The rearrangement joins TRBV29-1 to TRBJ2-1, with 8 positions matching TRBD2. The CDR3 spans 14 residues. J lost 0 bases, V lost 7 bases, and 5 bases had no gene match. The germline CDR1 and CDR2 sequences are SQVTM and ANQGSEA. CDR3 residues: CSGVTSGSYNEQFF. For the CDR3, the DNA is TGCAGCGGGGTAACTAGCGGCTCCTACAATGAGCAGTTCTTC.

This chain joins TRBV27 and TRBJ2-7; 8 nucleotides align to TRBD1. This CDR3 comprises 17 residues. CDR1 MNHEY and CDR2 SMNVEV come from the germline V gene (reference sequence). J lost 0 bases, V lost 3 bases, and 10 bases had no gene match. The CDR3 nucleotides are TGTGCCAGCAGTTTCAGATCTGGGACAGGAACCTCCTACGAGCAGTACTTC. This sequence encodes CASSFRSGTGTSYEQYF.

The chain carries TRBV9 and TRBJ2-1, with 10 bases lining up with TRBD2. V was pared by 0 bases and J by 1 base, with 10 bases of the junction left unmatched. The length of the CDR3 is 19 residues. From germline, CDR1 is SGDLS and CDR2 YYNGEE. In DNA form, the CDR3 reads TGTGCCAGCAGCGTAGGACGGGTGAGCGGGAGGGCTTCCTACAATGAGCAGTTCTTC. Its translation: CASSVGRVSGRASYNEQFF.

This clone showed up just once. V and J are TRBV2 and TRBJ2-7; 8 positions agree with TRBD1. Germline CDR1 reads SNHLY; CDR2 reads FYNNEI. V lost 1 base, J lost 2 bases, and 7 bases stayed unmatched. This CDR3 has 16 residues. The CDR3 nucleotides read TGTGCCAGCAGTGAAGGAGGACAGGGAGATCCCTACGAGCAGTACTTC. It encodes CASSEGGQGDPYEQYF.

This clone was picked up one time. The junction departs from the called germline gene at one end, perhaps through a read error. The chain recombines TRBV7-7 with TRBJ2-7, with a weak D call TRBD2 (6 bases). The length of the CDR3 is 15 residues. CDR1 and CDR2 (germline): SSHAT, FNYEAQ (reference sequence). The CDR3 loop reads CASSSGTGGGYEQYF. The CDR3 DNA is TGTGCTAGCAGCTCCGGGACTGGGGGAGGCTACGAGCAGTACTTC.

V and J are TRBV7-9 and TRBJ2-1; D is ambiguous. Trimming removed 1 base from V and 4 bases from J, with 8 bases in between. CDR1 and CDR2 (germline): SEHNR, FQNEAQ (reference sequence). The CDR3 has 14 amino acids. The CDR3 region is CASSLGPGYNEQFF. The CDR3 DNA sequence: TGTGCCAGCAGCTTAGGTCCTGGGTACAATGAGCAGTTCTTC.

This clone was seen just once. The chain is built from TRBV11-2 and TRBJ2-3; either TRBD1 or TRBD2 may supply D (5 bases each). Deletions cut 0 bases from V and 3 bases from J, with 19 bases between. Germline V CDR1 and CDR2: SGHAT, FQNNGV. This CDR3 region has 18 residues. As DNA, the CDR3 is TGTGCCAGCAGCTTAGATCGGGGCAGGCGGGTTAGAACAGATACGCAGTATTTT. The encoded protein is CASSLDRGRRVRTDTQYF. The full variable domain, its missing parts supplied by reference TRBV11-2 and TRBJ2-3, is EAGVAQSPRYKIIEKRQSVAFWCNPISGHATLYWYQQILGQGPKLLIQFQNNGVVDDSQLPKDRFSAERLKGVDSTLKIQPAKLEDSAVYLCASSLDRGRRVRTDTQYFGPGTRLTVL.

The chain links TRBV6-1 to TRBJ2-7; tentatively, D is TRBD1 (5 bases). The germline V gene has CDR1 MNHNS and CDR2 SASEGT. Trimming removed 0 bases from V and 5 bases from J, with 11 bases in between. The CDR3 loop spans 14 amino acids. The CDR3 DNA sequence: TGTGCCAGCAGTGAAGCCAGGGATAGGGACGAGCAGTACTTC. It is translated as CASSEARDRDEQYF.

CDR3 amino acids: CASSLVLAVNTGELFF. The CDR3 DNA is TGCGCCAGCAGCTTGGTGTTAGCGGTGAACACCGGGGAGCTGTTTTTT. The chain is built from TRBV5-1 and TRBJ2-2; tentatively, D is TRBD2 (6 bases). The CDR3 length is 16 residues. Germline V gives CDR1 SGHRS, CDR2 YFSETQ. With 0 bases removed from V and 1 base from J, the gap between germline ends came to 10 bases.

The chain links TRBV30 to TRBJ2-2; 14 nucleotides match TRBD2. CDR3 length equals 19 residues. V trimming: 3 bases; J trimming: 0 bases; junction bases outside the gene matches: 9. Germline values: CDR1 GTSNPN, CDR2 SVGIG (reference sequence). DNA for the CDR3: TGTGCCTGGAGGCCCCCCCGACTAGCGGGGGGGACGAACACCGGGGAGCTGTTTTTT. Translated: CAWRPPRLAGGTNTGELFF.

The genes are TRBV7-9 and TRBJ2-1; tentatively, D is TRBD2 (6 bases). Germline V gives CDR1 SEHNR, CDR2 FQNEAQ (reference sequence). This CDR3 contains 14 residues. Trimming pared 2 bases from V and 3 bases from J, leaving 8 bases between. The DNA of the CDR3 is TGTGCCAGCAGCTTATCGGGGGTCTACAATGAGCAGTTCTTC. Protein: CASSLSGVYNEQFF.

The chain uses TRBV19 and TRBJ2-1; D unresolved. Trimming pared 0 bases from V and 9 bases from J, leaving 12 bases between. The CDR3 length is 14 residues. CDR1 is LNHDA and CDR2 is SQIVND in the germline V gene (reference sequence). The CDR3 DNA sequence: TGTGCCAGTAGTATAGATGAGAACTCAGGTGAGCAGTTCTTC. It is translated as CASSIDENSGEQFF. The full variable domain, rest sourced from reference TRBV19 and TRBJ2-1, is DGGITQSPKYLFRKEGQNVTLSCEQNLNHDAMYWYRQDPGQGLRLIYYSQIVNDFQKGDIAEGYSVSREKKESFPLTVTSAQKNPTAFYLCASSIDENSGEQFFGPGTRLTVL.

The chain combines TRBV5-5 with TRBJ2-1; no clear D gene. Deletions cut 2 bases from V and 10 bases from J, with 7 bases between. This CDR3 region has 11 residues. Germline CDR1 and CDR2: SGHKS and YYEKEE (reference sequence). CDR3 DNA sequence: TGTGCCAGCAGCTTTGTGGAGGAGCAGTTCTTC. This translates into CASSFVEEQFF.

The DNA for the CDR3 is TGTGCCAGCAGTTCCCCCGAGCGGACCCGATATGGCTACACCTTC. It yields the protein CASSSPERTRYGYTF. The V and J genes are TRBV28 and TRBJ1-2; D is unclear. Trimming cost V 4 bases and J 5 bases, with 17 bases left between them. CDR3 length: 15 residues. Looked up from germline, CDR1 is MDHEN and CDR2 is SYDVKM.

The V gene is TRBV11-1, the J gene TRBJ1-1; D is ambiguous. Per germline, CDR1 SGHAT and CDR2 FQDESV (reference sequence). Trimming left V 6 bases short and J 5 bases short, with 10 bases between. This CDR3 is built from 12 residues. CDR3 residues: CASSRDPTEAFF. The DNA for the CDR3 is TGTGCCAGCAGTCGTGATCCAACTGAAGCTTTCTTT.

The V gene is TRBV7-9, the J gene TRBJ1-2, with D perhaps matching TRBD1 (6 bases). The CDR3 totals 16 residues. Germline CDR1 is SEHNR and CDR2 is FQNEAQ (reference sequence). V was cut by 8 bases and J by 3 bases, with 22 bases left in between. The CDR3 region is CASELTGALRDYGYTF. In nucleotides, the CDR3 is TGTGCCAGCGAGCTTACGGGGGCCCTGAGGGACTATGGCTACACCTTC.

V usage is TRBV14 and J usage is TRBJ2-7; D is uncertain. V lost 0 bases and J lost 1, with 7 bases in between. Germline CDR1 is SGHDN and CDR2 is FVKESK. The length of the CDR3 is 14 residues. The CDR3: CASSQDSASYEQYF. The CDR3 nucleotides are TGTGCCAGCAGCCAAGATTCGGCTTCCTACGAGCAGTACTTC.

Points on this clone: One junction end does not reproduce the germline sequence, and a read error may be involved. Other DNA sequences in this sample translate to the same CDR3. This chain links TRBV6-1 with TRBJ1-1; TRBD1 aligns across 9 bases. CDR1 and CDR2 (germline): MNHNS, SASEGT. CDR3 length: 13 residues. CDR3 protein: CASTDRGNTEAFF. CDR3 DNA sequence: TGTGCCAGCACCGACAGGGGGAACACTGAGGCTTTCTTT.